This T cell receptor (beta chain) was identified in a study of blood T cell repertoires in COVID-19. Study summary: COVID-19 samples from acute and convalescent phases originated in the United States, Italy and Spain. Nucleic acid was either cDNA or gDNA, and it came from T cells, B-cell-depleted T cells, or PBMCs.

The V and J ends lost 0 bases and 3 bases respectively, with 6 bases between them. CDR3 length: 13 residues. Germline-derived CDR1 and CDR2 are SGDLS and YYNGEE. How the authors handled the data: Nucleated cell number was recorded as an estimate derived from reference gene primer amplification. The method was immunoSEQ multiplex PCR; TCRdb's version includes in-frame clones alone and lacks a portion of them. Clone size and V and J calls were adopted from that table, with D and trimming inferred from the DNA. The sample yields 190,000 or so clones, roughly nine tenths seen once. The chain joins TRBV9 to TRBJ1-1; D uncertain. The source is a woman aged 18-29 years who had recovered from COVID-19. The sample taken for sequencing was PBMCs or T cells enriched from blood (not recorded which). CDR3 sequence: CASSVAMDTEAFF. The CDR3 DNA sequence: TGTGCCAGCAGCGTAGCTATGGACACTGAAGCTTTCTTT.